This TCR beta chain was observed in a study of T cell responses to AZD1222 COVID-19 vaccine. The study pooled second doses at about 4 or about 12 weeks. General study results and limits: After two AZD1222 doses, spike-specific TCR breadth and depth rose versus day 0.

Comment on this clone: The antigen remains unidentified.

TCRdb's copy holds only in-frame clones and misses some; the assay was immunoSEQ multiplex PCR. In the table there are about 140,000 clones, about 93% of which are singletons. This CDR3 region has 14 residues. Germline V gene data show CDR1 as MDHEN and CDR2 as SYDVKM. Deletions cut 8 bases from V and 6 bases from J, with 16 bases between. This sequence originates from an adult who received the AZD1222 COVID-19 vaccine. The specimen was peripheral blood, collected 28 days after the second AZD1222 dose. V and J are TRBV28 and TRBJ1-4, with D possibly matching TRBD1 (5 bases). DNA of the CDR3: TGTGCCAGCCGGTCTGGGGGTTTGGATGAAAAACTGTTTTTT. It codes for CASRSGGLDEKLFF.